Shown below are 5 T cell receptor beta chains from a single sample sequenced in a study of T-cell memory formation after mild COVID-19. TCRdb ran MiXCR on the 5' RACE reads and lists one entry per CDR3 protein. This table holds 40,000 or so distinct CDR3 sequences, about 6.3% found once. The material sequenced was PBMCs or a T cell subset sorted from them (not recorded which). The receptors were gathered from an adult who had mild COVID-19 (a few samples of this study predate the infection). Cell type and time point are not known.

This clonotype showed up many times. The chain combines TRBV5-1 with TRBJ2-1; 12 nucleotides align to TRBD1. The CDR3 has 14 residues. V shed 6 bases and J 8 bases; nucleotides not matched to a gene: 6. Germline lookup yields CDR1 SGHRS and CDR2 YFSETQ. Here the CDR3 reads CASNSGQGADEQFF. In DNA, the CDR3 is TGCGCCAGCAACTCGGGACAGGGGGCCGATGAGCAGTTCTTC.

Only a few counts were recorded for this clonotype. V usage is TRBV19 and J usage is TRBJ2-7; 14 bases match TRBD2. This CDR3 has 16 residues. CDR1 LNHDA and CDR2 SQIVND come from the germline V gene (reference sequence). V shed 3 bases, J shed 4 bases, and the junction held 5 bases outside the gene matches. The CDR3 DNA follows: TGTGCCAGTAGTATGGGACTAGCGGGAGCGGTTTACGAGCAGTACTTC. Protein sequence: CASSMGLAGAVYEQYF.

The V call is TRBV28, the J call TRBJ2-5, with 7 bases aligning to TRBD1. Germline lookup yields CDR1 MDHEN and CDR2 SYDVKM. V lost 6 bases to trimming and J lost 4 bases; unmatched junction nucleotides: 11. This CDR3 is 15 amino acids long. This chain's CDR3 is CASRQGQAIGETQYF. CDR3 sequence (DNA): TGTGCCAGCAGACAAGGACAGGCCATCGGAGAGACCCAGTACTTC.

V usage is TRBV7-9 and J usage is TRBJ1-4; a possible D gene is TRBD1 (5 bases). The V gene lost 0 bases and the J gene lost 3 bases, with 8 bases spanning the gap. The CDR3 is made up of 15 amino acids. The V gene's germline CDR1 is SEHNR and CDR2 FQNEAQ (reference sequence). The CDR3 DNA is TGTGCCAGCAGCTTAGCGCGACAGTCTAATGAAAAACTGTTTTTT. Amino acid sequence: CASSLARQSNEKLFF.

This clonotype was found many times. The rearrangement uses TRBV11-2 and TRBJ1-1, with 10 nucleotides matching TRBD1. The CDR3 length is 13 residues. CDR1 and CDR2 from the germline V gene are SGHAT and FQNNGV. V gave up 5 bases and J gave up 7 bases; unmatched junction bases: 4. CDR3 coding DNA: TGTGCCAGCAGCAAAGGACAGGGGGGTGAAGCTTTCTTT. It encodes CASSKGQGGEAFF.